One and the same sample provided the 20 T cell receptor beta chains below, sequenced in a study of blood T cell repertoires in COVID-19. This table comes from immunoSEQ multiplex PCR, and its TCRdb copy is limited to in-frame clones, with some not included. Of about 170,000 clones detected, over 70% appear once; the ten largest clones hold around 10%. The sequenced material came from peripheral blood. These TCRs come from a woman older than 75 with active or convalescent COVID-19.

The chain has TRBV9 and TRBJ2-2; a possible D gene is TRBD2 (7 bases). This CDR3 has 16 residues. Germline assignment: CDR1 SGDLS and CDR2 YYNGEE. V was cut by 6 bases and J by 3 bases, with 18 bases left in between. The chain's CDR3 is CASNPRGGAHTGELFF. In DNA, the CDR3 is TGTGCCAGCAACCCAAGGGGGGGCGCTCACACCGGGGAGCTGTTTTTT.

The CDR3 loop is CASSSDRGPLSYEQYF. In DNA, the CDR3 is TGTGCCAGCAGTTCGGACAGGGGGCCTTTGTCCTACGAGCAGTACTTC. The chain is built from TRBV6-5 and TRBJ2-7; 11 bases agree with TRBD1. Trimming at V came to 4 bases and at J to 1 base, leaving 6 bases not matched to a gene. The CDR3 has 16 residues. Germline V gene lookup returns CDR1 MNHEY and CDR2 SVGAGI.

The CDR3 DNA is TGTGCCAGCAGCCAGGGACAGCAAGAGACCCAGTACTTC. It specifies CASSQGQQETQYF. V usage is TRBV5-5 and J usage is TRBJ2-5, with 7 bases identical to TRBD1. CDR1 and CDR2 from the germline V gene are SGHKS and YYEKEE (reference sequence). Unmatched junction bases numbered 2, after V lost 4 bases and J lost 2 bases. The CDR3 sequence is 13 residues long.

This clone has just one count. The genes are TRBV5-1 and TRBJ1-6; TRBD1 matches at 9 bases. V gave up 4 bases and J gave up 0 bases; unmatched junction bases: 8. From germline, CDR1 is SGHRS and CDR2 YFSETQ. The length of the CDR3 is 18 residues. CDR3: CASSRDRVGYSYNSPLHF. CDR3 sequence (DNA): TGCGCCAGCAGCCGGGACAGGGTAGGATACTCCTATAATTCACCCCTCCACTTT.

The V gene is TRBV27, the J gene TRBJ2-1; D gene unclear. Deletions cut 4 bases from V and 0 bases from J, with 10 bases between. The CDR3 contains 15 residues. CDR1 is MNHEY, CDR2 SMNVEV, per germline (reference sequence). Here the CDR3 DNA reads TGTGCCAGCAGTTCGACTCGCGACTCCTACAATGAGCAGTTCTTC. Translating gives CASSSTRDSYNEQFF.

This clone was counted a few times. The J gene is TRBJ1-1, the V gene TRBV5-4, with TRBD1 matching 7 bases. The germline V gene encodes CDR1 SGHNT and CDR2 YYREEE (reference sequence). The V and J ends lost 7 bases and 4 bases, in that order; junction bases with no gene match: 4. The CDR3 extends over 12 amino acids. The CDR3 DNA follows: TGTGCCAGCGGGGCAGGGGGCACTGAAGCTTTCTTT. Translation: CASGAGGTEAFF.

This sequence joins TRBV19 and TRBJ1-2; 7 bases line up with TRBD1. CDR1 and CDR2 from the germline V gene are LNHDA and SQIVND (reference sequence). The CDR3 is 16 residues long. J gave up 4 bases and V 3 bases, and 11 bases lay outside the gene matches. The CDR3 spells CASSMEEGAAGYGYTF. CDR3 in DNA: TGTGCCAGTAGTATGGAGGAGGGGGCCGCGGGCTATGGCTACACCTTC.

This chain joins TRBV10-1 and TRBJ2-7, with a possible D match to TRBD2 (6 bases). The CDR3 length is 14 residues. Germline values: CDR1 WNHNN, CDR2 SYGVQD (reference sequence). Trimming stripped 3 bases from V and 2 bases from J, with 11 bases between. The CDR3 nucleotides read TGCGCCAGCAGTGAAGACGGGAGAGCCTACGAGCAGTACTTC. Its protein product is CASSEDGRAYEQYF.

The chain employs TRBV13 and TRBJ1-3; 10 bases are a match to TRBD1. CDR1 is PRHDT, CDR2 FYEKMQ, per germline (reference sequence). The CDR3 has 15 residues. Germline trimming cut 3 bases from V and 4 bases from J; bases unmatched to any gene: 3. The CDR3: CASSLDRGTGNTIYF. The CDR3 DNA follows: TGTGCCAGCAGCTTGGACAGGGGGACCGGAAACACCATATATTTT.

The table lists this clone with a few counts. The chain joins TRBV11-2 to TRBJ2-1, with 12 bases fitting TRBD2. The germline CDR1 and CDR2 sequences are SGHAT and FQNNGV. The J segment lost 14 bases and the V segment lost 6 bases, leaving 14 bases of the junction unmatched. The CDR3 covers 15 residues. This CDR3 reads CASSSLAGGPSWKFF. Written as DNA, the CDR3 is TGTGCCAGCAGTTCACTAGCGGGGGGCCCCTCTTGGAAGTTCTTC.

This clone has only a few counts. CDR3 sequence reads: CASSWDISYEQYF. The CDR3 region has the DNA TGTGCCAGTAGTTGGGACATCTCCTACGAGCAGTACTTC. The chain couples TRBV19 to TRBJ2-7; a weak D match, TRBD1 (6 bases). V was shortened by 5 bases and J by 0 bases, with 8 bases between the two germline ends. The CDR3 contains 13 residues. Germline V gene data show CDR1 as LNHDA and CDR2 as SQIVND (reference sequence).

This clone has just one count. Here the CDR3 DNA reads TGTGCCAGCAGTTACGGCACGCAGGGGCCACCGCTGAATCAGCCCCAGCATTTT. Its translation: CASSYGTQGPPLNQPQHF. This chain connects TRBV6-2 or TRBV6-3 to TRBJ1-5, with D perhaps TRBD1 (6 bases). Trimming took 2 bases from V and 4 from J, leaving 21 bases between them. Germline CDR1 MNHEY, CDR2 SVGEGT. This CDR3 comprises 18 residues.

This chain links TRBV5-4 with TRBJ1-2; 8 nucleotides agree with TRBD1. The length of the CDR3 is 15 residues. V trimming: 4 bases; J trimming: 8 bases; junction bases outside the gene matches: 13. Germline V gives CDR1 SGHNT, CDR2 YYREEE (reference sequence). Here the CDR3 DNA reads TGTGCCAGCAGCAGGAAGACAGGGGAAGGCATAGGCTACACCTTC. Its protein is CASSRKTGEGIGYTF.

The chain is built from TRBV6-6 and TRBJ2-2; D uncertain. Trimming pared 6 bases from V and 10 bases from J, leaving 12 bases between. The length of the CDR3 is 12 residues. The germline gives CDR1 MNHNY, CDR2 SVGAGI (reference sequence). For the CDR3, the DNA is TGTGCCAGCAGCCGCCTCTACGAGGAGCTGTTTTTT. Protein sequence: CASSRLYEELFF.

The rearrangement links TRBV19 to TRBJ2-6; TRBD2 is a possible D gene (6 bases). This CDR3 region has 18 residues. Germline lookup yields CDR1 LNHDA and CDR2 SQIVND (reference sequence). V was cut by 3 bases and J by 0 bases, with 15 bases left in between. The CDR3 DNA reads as TGTGCCAGTAGTATGAGTATTCGGGGGAGCTCTGGGGCCAACGTCCTGACTTTC. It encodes CASSMSIRGSSGANVLTF.

Here the CDR3 DNA reads TGTGCCAGCTCACCAAGTGGACAGGGTCTCACCGATACGCAGTATTTT. Translation gives CASSPSGQGLTDTQYF. The V call is TRBV18, the J call TRBJ2-3, with 8 bases identical to TRBD1. Germline lookup yields CDR1 KGHSH and CDR2 LQKENI. Trimming cost V 2 bases and J 6 bases; bases outside gene matches: 10. The CDR3 is 16 residues long.

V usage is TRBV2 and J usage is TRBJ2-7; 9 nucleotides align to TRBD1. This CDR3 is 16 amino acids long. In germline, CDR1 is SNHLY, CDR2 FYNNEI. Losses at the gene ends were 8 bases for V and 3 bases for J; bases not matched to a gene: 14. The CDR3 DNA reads TGTGCCAGCTCAGAAGGGAGGGGGGACAGGGTCTACGAGCAGTACTTC. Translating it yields CASSEGRGDRVYEQYF.

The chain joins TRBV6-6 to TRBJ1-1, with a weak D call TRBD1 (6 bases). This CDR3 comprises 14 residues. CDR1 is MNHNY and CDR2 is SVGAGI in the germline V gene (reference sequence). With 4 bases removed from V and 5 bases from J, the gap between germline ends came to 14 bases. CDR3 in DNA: TGTGCCAGCAGTTTCCGGGGGGCGCTGACTGAAGCTTTCTTT. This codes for CASSFRGALTEAFF.

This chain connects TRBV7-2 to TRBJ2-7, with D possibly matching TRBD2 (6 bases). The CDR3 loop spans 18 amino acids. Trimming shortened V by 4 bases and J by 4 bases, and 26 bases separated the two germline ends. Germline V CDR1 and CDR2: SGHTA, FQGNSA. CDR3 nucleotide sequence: TGTGCCAGCAGCTCCCAATTCGGGGCCCTTCCTGGGGGGTACGAGCAGTACTTC. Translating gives CASSSQFGALPGGYEQYF.

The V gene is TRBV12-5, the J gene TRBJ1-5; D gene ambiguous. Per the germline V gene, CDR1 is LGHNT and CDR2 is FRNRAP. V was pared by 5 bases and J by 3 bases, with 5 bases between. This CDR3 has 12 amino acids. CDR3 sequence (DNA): TGTGCTAGTGGTGGCTTCAATCAGCCCCAGCATTTT. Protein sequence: CASGGFNQPQHF.